The 27 T cell receptor beta chains in this list originate from one sample, sequenced in a study of cytomegalovirus exposure and HLA in healthy donors. The PCR contained 60 Vbeta and 13 Jbeta primers. The table came from immunoSEQ multiplex PCR; TCRdb's copy has only in-frame clones and leaves some out. The sample includes over 150,000 clones, about 80% of them seen just once. Sequenced: PBMCs. The source of these receptors is a man aged 35 to 55 in good health and CMV-seronegative.

The J gene is TRBJ1-3, the V gene TRBV14, with TRBD1 identical over 10 bases. Germline CDR1 reads SGHDN; CDR2 reads FVKESK. J lost 0 bases, V lost 10 bases, and 12 bases had no gene match. CDR3 length: 17 amino acids. CDR3 protein: CATGTGALRSSGNTIYF. The CDR3 coding sequence is TGTGCCACCGGGACAGGGGCCCTTCGGAGCTCTGGAAACACCATATATTTT.

CDR3 coding DNA: TGTGCCAGCAGCTCCCGACAGGGCGGGGAGACCCAGTACTTC. The encoded protein is CASSSRQGGETQYF. This chain connects TRBV11-1 to TRBJ2-5; the match to TRBD1 covers 7 bases. Germline V lookup: CDR1 SGHAT, CDR2 FQDESV (reference sequence). The CDR3 is 14 amino acids. The V segment lost 4 bases and the J segment 5 bases; nucleotides outside the gene matches: 7.

V and J are TRBV28 and TRBJ2-1; D possibly corresponds to TRBD2 (5 bases). The germline V gene has CDR1 MDHEN and CDR2 SYDVKM. V was trimmed by 6 bases and J by 4 bases, leaving 13 bases between them. This CDR3 comprises 14 residues. The CDR3: CASRELELYNEQFF. CDR3 coding DNA: TGTGCCAGCAGGGAACTAGAACTTTACAATGAGCAGTTCTTC.

V usage is TRBV28 and J usage is TRBJ2-2; D remains ambiguous. Trimming pared 3 bases from V and 7 bases from J, leaving 3 bases between. This CDR3 spans 11 amino acids. CDR1 is MDHEN, CDR2 SYDVKM, per germline. In DNA, the CDR3 is TGTGCCAGCAGTTTCGGCGGGGAGCTGTTTTTT. It specifies CASSFGGELFF. Using reference TRBV28 and TRBJ2-2 for the parts outside the CDR3, the full variable domain is DVKVTQSSRYLVKRTGEKVFLECVQDMDHENMFWYRQDPGLGLRLIYFSYDVKMKEKGDIPEGYSVSREKKERFSLILESASTNQTSMYLCASSFGGELFFGEGSRLTVL.

V gene TRBV7-2 combines with J gene TRBJ2-7; 12 positions match TRBD2. This CDR3 region has 16 residues. Germline CDR1 SGHTA, CDR2 FQGNSA. With 1 base clipped from V and 3 bases from J, the junction kept 4 bases outside the gene matches. This chain's CDR3 is CASSLEWTSGVYEQYF. In DNA form, the CDR3 reads TGTGCCAGCAGCTTAGAGTGGACTAGCGGGGTCTACGAGCAGTACTTC. The whole variable domain, remainder taken from reference TRBV7-2 and TRBJ2-7, is GAGVSQSPSNKVTEKGKDVELRCDPISGHTALYWYRQSLGQGLEFLIYFQGNSAPDKSGLPSDRFSAERTGGSVSTLTIQRTQQEDSAVYLCASSLEWTSGVYEQYFGPGTRLTVT.

This clone was recorded once. J is TRBJ1-1 and V is TRBV28; D perhaps matches TRBD1 (6 bases). CDR3 length: 14 residues. The germline CDR1 and CDR2 sequences are MDHEN and SYDVKM. V was clipped by 7 bases and J by 1 base, with 13 bases between them. The CDR3 spells CASTIGGANTEAFF. For the CDR3, the DNA is TGTGCCAGCACAATAGGGGGGGCGAACACTGAAGCTTTCTTT.

J is TRBJ1-4 and V is TRBV5-6; D uncertain. V lost 1 base to trimming and J lost 5 bases, with 9 bases between them. The CDR3 covers 14 residues. CDR1 is SGHDT and CDR2 is YYEEEE in the germline V gene. CDR3 coding DNA: TGTGCCAGCAGCTTGAAACAGTTGAATGAAAAACTGTTTTTT. Translating gives CASSLKQLNEKLFF.

The gene calls are TRBV27 and TRBJ2-7; 10 bases map to TRBD1. The CDR3 is made up of 14 amino acids. In germline, CDR1 is MNHEY, CDR2 SMNVEV (reference sequence). The trim removed 4 bases at V and 8 bases at J, leaving 8 bases unmatched. As DNA, the CDR3 is TGTGCCAGCAGTTCGCACGACAGGGGGCGCAAGCAGTACTTC. As protein: CASSSHDRGRKQYF.

The gene calls are TRBV5-1 and TRBJ2-5, with D perhaps matching TRBD2 (5 bases). Germline lookup yields CDR1 SGHRS and CDR2 YFSETQ. Trimming removed 0 bases from V and 7 bases from J, with 19 bases in between. This CDR3 spans 16 amino acids. CDR3 residues: CASSLGSRGSVGTQYF. As DNA, the CDR3 is TGCGCCAGCAGCTTGGGGTCCCGGGGTTCAGTAGGGACCCAGTACTTC. The variable domain in full, completed from reference TRBV5-1 and TRBJ2-5, reads KAGVTQTPRYLIKTRGQQVTLSCSPISGHRSVSWYQQTPGQGLQFLFEYFSETQRNKGNFPGRFSGRQFSNSRSEMNVSTLELGDSALYLCASSLGSRGSVGTQYFGPGTRLLVL.

This clone was observed once. The chain couples TRBV5-1 to TRBJ2-7; 7 positions match TRBD2. V trimming: 5 bases; J trimming: 2 bases; junction bases outside the gene matches: 4. Germline V gives CDR1 SGHRS, CDR2 YFSETQ. This CDR3 comprises 13 residues. As DNA, the CDR3 is TGCGCCAGCAGAACGGGGGGAGCCTACGAGCAGTACTTC. Encoded protein: CASRTGGAYEQYF. Full variable domain (outside the CDR3, taken from reference TRBV5-1 and TRBJ2-7): KAGVTQTPRYLIKTRGQQVTLSCSPISGHRSVSWYQQTPGQGLQFLFEYFSETQRNKGNFPGRFSGRQFSNSRSEMNVSTLELGDSALYLCASRTGGAYEQYFGPGTRLTVT.

V usage is TRBV13 and J usage is TRBJ2-5, with a possible D match to TRBD2 (6 bases). Germline V lookup: CDR1 PRHDT, CDR2 FYEKMQ (reference sequence). Trimming pared 3 bases from V and 6 bases from J, leaving 8 bases between. This CDR3 comprises 12 residues. CDR3 DNA: TGTGCCAGCAGCTTGGGGGGAAAGACCCAGTACTTC. It is translated as CASSLGGKTQYF.

The rearrangement links TRBV9 to TRBJ2-7, with a tentative D call TRBD2 (6 bases). With 0 bases removed from V and 3 bases from J, the gap between germline ends came to 16 bases. Looked up from germline, CDR1 is SGDLS and CDR2 is YYNGEE. The CDR3 contains 16 residues. DNA for the CDR3: TGTGCCAGCAGCGTAGGCGGAGCTCAAGCGGGCTACGAGCAGTACTTC. Translated: CASSVGGAQAGYEQYF.

The rearrangement uses TRBV19 and TRBJ2-1; D is ambiguous. V lost 4 bases and J lost 0, with 10 bases in between. The length of the CDR3 is 15 residues. Looked up from germline, CDR1 is LNHDA and CDR2 is SQIVND (reference sequence). The CDR3 spells CASSTLRVSYNEQFF. The CDR3 region has the DNA TGTGCCAGTAGTACCCTCCGCGTCTCCTACAATGAGCAGTTCTTC. The variable domain in full, with the rest retrieved from reference TRBV19 and TRBJ2-1, is DGGITQSPKYLFRKEGQNVTLSCEQNLNHDAMYWYRQDPGQGLRLIYYSQIVNDFQKGDIAEGYSVSREKKESFPLTVTSAQKNPTAFYLCASSTLRVSYNEQFFGPGTRLTVL.

The genes are TRBV21-1 and TRBJ2-1; the table's D call, TRBD2, was not checked against the DNA. TRBV21-1 is a recognized pseudogene. This CDR3 is built from 21 residues. The CDR3 DNA sequence: TGTGCCAGCAGCAAGATATTCGCGGCCGGCGAGACTAACTCAATGAGCGATGAGCAGTTCTTC. This gives the protein CASSKIFAAGETNSMSDEQFF.

The CDR3 nucleotides are TGTGCCAGCAGCGACGAGGGAGGTAGGAATGAGCAGTTCTTC. It yields the protein CASSDEGGRNEQFF. The V gene is TRBV6-5, the J gene TRBJ2-1, with TRBD2 as a possible D gene (6 bases). The CDR3 is 14 amino acids. Germline V gives CDR1 MNHEY, CDR2 SVGAGI. V lost 6 bases, J lost 7 bases, and 16 bases lay in between.

The chain carries TRBV13 and TRBJ2-7; D is ambiguous. The CDR3 has 14 residues. Germline V lookup: CDR1 PRHDT, CDR2 FYEKMQ (reference sequence). Trimming removed 3 bases at V and 0 bases at J, with 9 bases between. Written as DNA, the CDR3 is TGTGCCAGCAGCTTCGACAAGAGCTCCTACGAGCAGTACTTC. Encoded protein: CASSFDKSSYEQYF.

The rearrangement uses TRBV10-3 and TRBJ2-3; 12 bases fit TRBD2. J gave up 5 bases and V 0 bases, and 6 bases lay outside the gene matches. This CDR3 region has 17 residues. Germline CDR1 reads ENHRY; CDR2 reads SYGVKD. The CDR3 loop is CAISESGLAGFGDTQYF. The DNA of the CDR3 is TGTGCCATCAGTGAGTCAGGACTAGCGGGATTTGGAGATACGCAGTATTTT.

J is TRBJ2-7 and V is TRBV2, with a tentative D call TRBD2 (6 bases). The CDR3 totals 16 residues. The ends were cut back, 1 base at V and 2 bases at J, with 15 bases in the middle. Germline assignment: CDR1 SNHLY and CDR2 FYNNEI. CDR3 in amino acids: CASSEGDGGFTYEQYF. In nucleotides, the CDR3 is TGTGCCAGCAGTGAAGGGGATGGGGGGTTTACCTACGAGCAGTACTTC.

The chain carries TRBV7-9 and TRBJ2-7; TRBD2 aligns across 12 bases. In germline, CDR1 is SEHNR, CDR2 FQNEAQ (reference sequence). V lost 4 bases to trimming and J lost 0 bases; unmatched junction nucleotides: 7. The CDR3 consists of 17 residues. CDR3 sequence (DNA): TGTGCCAGCAGCTCCCCAGCTAGCGGGGGGGACTCCTACGAGCAGTACTTC. Translated: CASSSPASGGDSYEQYF.

CDR3 protein: CASSNRQGAGELFF. The DNA for the CDR3 is TGTGCCAGTAGTAACCGACAGGGCGCCGGGGAGCTGTTTTTT. This chain uses TRBV19 with TRBJ2-2, with 7 nucleotides matching TRBD1. The trim removed 4 bases at V and 6 bases at J, leaving 5 bases unmatched. The CDR3 contains 14 residues. Germline lookup yields CDR1 LNHDA and CDR2 SQIVND (reference sequence).

V gene TRBV20-1 combines with J gene TRBJ1-3; D is undetermined. This CDR3 has 11 residues. The V end was cut by 4 bases, the J end by 3 bases, with 4 bases between. CDR1 is DFQATT and CDR2 is SNEGSKA in the germline V gene (reference sequence). In DNA, the CDR3 is TGCAGTGCTATTAGTGGAAACACCATATATTTT. It specifies CSAISGNTIYF.

The chain carries TRBV11-2 and TRBJ2-3, with D possibly matching TRBD1 (5 bases). This CDR3 comprises 14 residues. Germline CDR1 reads SGHAT; CDR2 reads FQNNGV. V dropped 1 base and J dropped 7 bases, with 12 bases sitting between them. The CDR3 DNA reads TGTGCCAGCAGCTTAGCAGGGCTGATCAATACGCAGTATTTT. It specifies CASSLAGLINTQYF.

This chain joins TRBV7-2 and TRBJ1-2; 9 bases map to TRBD1. Germline CDR1 reads SGHTA; CDR2 reads FQGNSA. The CDR3 runs 14 residues. Trimming cost V 1 base and J 7 bases; bases outside gene matches: 4. CDR3 in amino acids: CASSLEVDRGGYTF. As DNA, the CDR3 is TGTGCCAGCAGCTTAGAAGTGGACAGGGGTGGCTACACCTTC.

This clone has just a few counts. The chain has TRBV5-1 and TRBJ1-2; D might be TRBD1 (5 bases). Trimming took 0 bases from V and 7 from J, leaving 10 bases between them. CDR3 length: 13 residues. CDR1 and CDR2 (germline): SGHRS, YFSETQ. The CDR3 spells CASSLDQGGGYTF. DNA for the CDR3: TGCGCCAGCAGCTTGGATCAGGGCGGTGGCTACACCTTC.

The chain links TRBV4-2 to TRBJ2-7; 10 bases are shared with TRBD2. The germline V gene has CDR1 LGHNA and CDR2 YNFKEQ. The CDR3 loop spans 18 amino acids. Trimming removed 1 base from V and 4 bases from J; junction bases left unmatched: 13. The CDR3 DNA is TGTGCCAGCAGCCAAGGAGGGGACCTAAGCGGGAGGGCGTACGAGCAGTACTTC. Translated: CASSQGGDLSGRAYEQYF.

The rearrangement joins TRBV5-1 to TRBJ2-5; possibly TRBD2 for D (6 bases). V lost 4 bases, J lost 2 bases, and 12 bases lay in between. Germline lookup yields CDR1 SGHRS and CDR2 YFSETQ. The CDR3 contains 14 residues. This CDR3 reads CASSQGTSQETQYF. The CDR3 DNA is TGCGCCAGCAGCCAAGGGACTTCGCAAGAGACCCAGTACTTC.

This chain joins TRBV6-4 and TRBJ2-2; D is possibly TRBD2 (6 bases). This CDR3 has 13 residues. Germline V gene lookup returns CDR1 MRHNA and CDR2 SNTAGT. Trimming removed 0 bases at V and 7 bases at J, with 6 bases between. Written as DNA, the CDR3 is TGTGCCAGCAGTGACTCGACTAGCGGGGAGCTGTTTTTT. The encoded protein is CASSDSTSGELFF.